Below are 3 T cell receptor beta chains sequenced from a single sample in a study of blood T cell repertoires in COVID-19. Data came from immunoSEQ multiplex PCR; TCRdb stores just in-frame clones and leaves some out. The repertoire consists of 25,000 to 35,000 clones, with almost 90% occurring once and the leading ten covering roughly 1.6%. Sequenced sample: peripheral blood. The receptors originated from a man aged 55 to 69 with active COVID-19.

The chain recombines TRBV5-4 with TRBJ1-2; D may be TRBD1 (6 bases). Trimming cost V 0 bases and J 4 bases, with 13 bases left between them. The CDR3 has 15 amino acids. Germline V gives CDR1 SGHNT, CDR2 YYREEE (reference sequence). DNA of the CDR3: TGTGCCAGCAGCTTGGGACAGGAGCCTATCTATGGCTACACCTTC. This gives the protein CASSLGQEPIYGYTF.

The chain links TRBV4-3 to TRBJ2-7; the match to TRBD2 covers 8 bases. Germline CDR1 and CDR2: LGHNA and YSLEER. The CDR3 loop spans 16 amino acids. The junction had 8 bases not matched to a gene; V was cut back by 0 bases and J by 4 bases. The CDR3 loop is CASSQDSTGGPYEQYF. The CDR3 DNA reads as TGCGCCAGCAGCCAAGATTCAACGGGGGGGCCGTACGAGCAGTACTTC.

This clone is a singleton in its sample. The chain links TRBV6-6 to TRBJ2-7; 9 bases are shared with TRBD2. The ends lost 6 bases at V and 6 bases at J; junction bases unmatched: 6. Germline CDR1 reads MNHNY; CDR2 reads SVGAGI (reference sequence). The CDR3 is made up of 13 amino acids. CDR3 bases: TGTGCCAGCAGCCCCGGGACTAGCCGCGAGCAGTACTTC. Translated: CASSPGTSREQYF.